The source of this TCR beta chain is a study of blood T cell repertoires in COVID-19. This study enrolled people aged about 18 to 100 from roughly 24 US geographic areas. Each exposed participant met a COVID-19 case in the 2 weeks preceding study entry. V was cut by 0 bases and J by 16 bases, with 19 bases left in between. The CDR3 covers 14 residues. Germline CDR1 reads SGHAT; CDR2 reads FQNNGV. Authors' processing steps: Counts of nucleated cells, estimated from reference gene primer amplification, were obtained. Using immunoSEQ multiplex PCR, the repertoire was profiled, and TCRdb retains in-frame clones only, with some absent. The V and J calls and the clone size are those of that table, but D and trimming were determined from the DNA. The sample lists 300,000 to 350,000 clones, approximately 90% occurring once.

The sequenced material came from PBMCs or T cells enriched from blood (not recorded which). V is TRBV11-2 and J is TRBJ2-1, with a possible D match to TRBD1 (6 bases). This clonotype was obtained from a woman aged 30 to 39 who had been exposed to COVID-19. CDR3 residues: CASSLENWSGVSFF. Here the CDR3 DNA reads TGTGCCAGCAGCTTAGAAAACTGGTCAGGGGTATCCTTCTTC.